This is a list of T cell receptor beta chains from one sample in a study of T cell responses to AZD1222 COVID-19 vaccine. The protocol was immunoSEQ multiplex PCR, while the TCRdb copy is restricted to in-frame clones and leaves out a portion. The sample contains roughly 150,000 clones, about 92% of which appear only once. The input for sequencing was peripheral blood, taken on day 0 of AZD1222 vaccination. The receptor source for this set is an adult in good health. The CDR3 runs from the conserved cysteine through the conserved F or W. D genes are given only for firm matches. Clone size, where shown, is once, few, many, or a class for clones that have expanded.

>TRBJ1-2|15|.|TRBV3-1/TRBV3-2|.
CASSSSTRGSYGYTF
TGTGCCAGCAGCTCCTCTACACGCGGGAGCTATGGCTACACCTTC
>TRBJ1-5|15|.|TRBV9|.
CASSVGGNSNQPQHF
TGTGCCAGCAGCGTAGGGGGAAATAGCAATCAGCCCCAGCATTTT
>TRBJ2-4|17|once|TRBV2|.
CASSDRIGPGAKNIQYF
TGTGCCAGCAGTGACCGGATAGGACCGGGAGCCAAAAACATTCAGTACTTC
>TRBJ2-4|11|.|TRBV2|.
CASPAKNIQYF
TGTGCCAGCCCTGCCAAAAACATTCAGTACTTC
>TRBJ2-1|15|.|TRBV10-2|.
CAREPWQALCNEQFF
TGCGCCAGGGAGCCGTGGCAGGCACTCTGCAATGAGCAGTTCTTC
>TRBJ1-3|15|.|TRBV5-1|TRBD1
CASSLGDRPGNTIYF
TGCGCCAGCAGCTTAGGGGACAGGCCAGGAAACACCATATATTTT
>TRBJ1-2|14|.|TRBV2|.
CASATGGTNYGYTF
TGTGCCAGCGCAACGGGGGGGACTAACTATGGCTACACCTTC
>TRBJ2-3|13|once|TRBV7-3|.
CASSLTGTDTQYF
TGTGCCAGCAGCTTAACGGGGACAGATACGCAGTATTTT
>TRBJ2-5|17|.|TRBV18|TRBD2
CASSPLRLASIGETQYF
TGTGCCAGCTCACCATTGAGACTAGCTAGTATTGGAGAGACCCAGTACTTC
>TRBJ2-7|15|.|TRBV3-1/TRBV3-2|.
CASSKKSSSSYEQYF
TGTGCCAGCAGCAAGAAGTCCTCCAGCTCCTACGAGCAGTACTTC
>TRBJ1-3|13|.|TRBV28|.
CASSTDSGNTIYF
TGTGCCAGCAGTACAGACTCTGGAAACACCATATATTTT
>TRBJ2-7|14|.|TRBV5-4|TRBD2
CASSTGLAGAEQYF
TGTGCCAGCAGCACTGGACTAGCGGGTGCCGAGCAGTACTTC
>TRBJ2-5|14|once|TRBV7-9|.
CASSFDSGTETQYF
TGTGCCAGCAGCTTTGACTCGGGGACGGAGACCCAGTACTTC
>TRBJ1-2|13|.|TRBV6-5|.
CASSYSMGNGYTF
TGTGCCAGCAGTTACTCGATGGGTAATGGCTACACCTTC
>TRBJ1-6|14|.|TRBV12-5|.
CASGLAGLISPLHF
TGTGCTAGTGGTTTAGCAGGGTTGATTTCACCCCTCCACTTT
>TRBJ2-1|12|.|TRBV5-6|.
CASSGGPNEQFF
TGTGCCAGCAGCGGGGGGCCCAATGAGCAGTTCTTC
>TRBJ2-1|13|.|TRBV11-2|.
CASSFWGANEQFF
TGTGCCAGCAGCTTTTGGGGGGCGAATGAGCAGTTCTTC
>TRBJ1-2|15|.|TRBV30|.
CAGDEVSGIGYGYTF
TGTGCCGGGGACGAGGTCTCCGGTATTGGCTATGGCTACACCTTC
>TRBJ1-3|16|.|TRBV19|.
CASSTSRGYSGNTIYF
TGTGCCAGTAGTACTAGCAGGGGTTACTCTGGAAACACCATATATTTT
>TRBJ1-4|16|.|TRBV27|.
CASSPLQGATNEKLFF
TGTGCCAGCAGTCCACTACAGGGAGCGACTAATGAAAAACTGTTTTTT
>TRBJ2-1|16|.|TRBV3-1/TRBV3-2|TRBD2
CASTPRGSGGTNEQFF
TGTGCCAGCACCCCCCGCGGGAGCGGGGGTACGAATGAGCAGTTCTTC
>TRBJ2-7|15|.|TRBV7-2|TRBD2
CASSFNLAGAYEQYF
TGTGCCAGCAGCTTTAACCTAGCGGGTGCCTACGAGCAGTACTTC
>TRBJ2-1|14|.|TRBV11-3|.
CASSLRPEGNEQFF
TGTGCCAGCAGCTTACGCCCGGAGGGCAATGAGCAGTTCTTC
>TRBJ1-1|16|few|TRBV14|TRBD1
CASSPHMWDRDPEAFF
TGTGCCAGCAGCCCGCACATGTGGGACAGGGACCCTGAAGCTTTCTTT
>TRBJ2-3|16|.|TRBV4-3|.
CASSQDMASKIDTQYF
TGCGCCAGCAGCCAAGATATGGCATCCAAAATAGATACGCAGTATTTT
>TRBJ2-1|15|.|TRBV5-6|TRBD1
CASSLIGQGEDEQFF
TGTGCCAGCAGCTTAATAGGACAGGGAGAAGATGAGCAGTTCTTC
>TRBJ1-1|14|.|TRBV4-3|TRBD1
CASSPRDRAGEAFF
TGCGCCAGCAGCCCACGGGACAGGGCGGGAGAAGCTTTCTTT
>TRBJ2-1|15|.|TRBV5-1|TRBD1
CASSIRTGNYNEQFF
TGCGCCAGCAGCATACGGACAGGGAACTACAATGAGCAGTTCTTC
>TRBJ1-1|13|.|TRBV12-3/TRBV12-4|TRBD1
CASNLNRGTEAFF
TGTGCCAGCAACCTAAACAGGGGCACTGAAGCTTTCTTT
>TRBJ1-1|13|.|TRBV19|.
CASSRGWGTEAFF
TGTGCCAGTAGCCGCGGATGGGGCACTGAAGCTTTCTTT
>TRBJ2-1|13|.|TRBV30|TRBD2
CAWSVSGGGEQFF
TGTGCCTGGAGTGTTAGTGGGGGGGGTGAGCAGTTCTTC
>TRBJ1-4|15|.|TRBV10-3|.
CAISARGGTNEKLFF
TGTGCCATCAGCGCCCGGGGGGGAACTAATGAAAAACTGTTTTTT
>TRBJ1-4|17|.|TRBV4-1|.
CASSQEVLGGTNEKLFF
TGCGCCAGCAGCCAAGAGGTCCTCGGAGGGACTAATGAAAAACTGTTTTTT
>TRBJ1-2|18|once|TRBV28|TRBD1
CASSLGRDRGLLGYGYTF
TGTGCCAGCAGTTTGGGCCGGGACAGGGGGCTTTTGGGCTATGGCTACACCTTC
>TRBJ2-2|19|.|TRBV5-5|.
CASSLAMGTGTRGTGELFF
TGTGCCAGCAGCTTGGCGATGGGGACCGGGACTCGAGGAACCGGGGAGCTGTTTTTT
>TRBJ2-5|16|.|TRBV4-2|TRBD2
CASSQTTSGGAETQYF
TGTGCCAGCAGCCAGACGACTAGCGGGGGGGCCGAGACCCAGTACTTC
>TRBJ1-5|16|.|TRBV7-9|.
CASSSTQQVGNQPQHF
TGTGCCAGCAGCTCCACCCAACAGGTTGGCAATCAGCCCCAGCATTTT
>TRBJ1-6|16|.|TRBV2|.
CASSERRSGDNSPLHF
TGTGCCAGCAGTGAGAGAAGGTCTGGAGATAATTCACCCCTCCACTTT
>TRBJ2-6|15|.|TRBV11-1|TRBD1
CASSSPGQGANVLTF
TGTGCCAGCAGCAGCCCGGGACAGGGAGCCAACGTCCTGACTTTC
>TRBJ2-5|17|.|TRBV4-1|.
CASSQVASTKILETQYF
TGCGCCAGCAGCCAAGTTGCTAGCACTAAGATCTTGGAGACCCAGTACTTC
>TRBJ2-2|18|.|TRBV11-2|TRBD2
CASSLSFSGGAITGELFF
TGTGCCAGCAGCTTAAGCTTTAGCGGGGGCGCTATCACCGGGGAGCTGTTTTTT
>TRBJ2-3|16|.|TRBV30|TRBD1
CAWSTGTGGYGDTQYF
TGTGCCTGGAGTACCGGGACAGGGGGCTATGGAGATACGCAGTATTTT
>TRBJ1-4|14|.|TRBV30|.
CASDRTENNEKLFF
TGTGCCTCGGATAGGACGGAGAACAATGAAAAACTGTTTTTT
>TRBJ1-6|15|.|TRBV6-4|.
CASILPSVNYSPLHF
TGTGCCAGCATCCTACCGTCGGTTAACTATTCACCCCTCCACTTT
>TRBJ1-6|13|.|TRBV2|TRBD1
CASSRDRPNPLHF
TGTGCCAGCAGTAGGGACAGGCCGAACCCCCTCCACTTT
>TRBJ2-4|15|.|TRBV13|.
CASSKETEAKNIQYF
TGTGCCAGCAGCAAGGAGACAGAAGCCAAAAACATTCAGTACTTC
>TRBJ2-7|13|.|TRBV5-6|.
CASSLTGWGEQYF
TGTGCCAGCAGCTTGACAGGTTGGGGCGAGCAGTACTTC
>TRBJ1-2|12|.|TRBV5-6|.
CASSAGSYGYTF
TGTGCCAGCAGCGCTGGGTCCTATGGCTACACCTTC
>TRBJ2-7|12|.|TRBV28|.
CASSHSSYEQYF
TGTGCCAGCAGTCACAGCTCCTACGAGCAGTACTTC
>TRBJ2-5|15|.|TRBV28|.
CASSRSWGLLETQYF
TGTGCCAGCAGTCGGTCTTGGGGGTTGTTAGAGACCCAGTACTTC
>TRBJ1-1|13|.|TRBV5-1|.
CASSPEGNTEAFF
TGCGCCAGCAGTCCCGAGGGCAACACTGAAGCTTTCTTT
>TRBJ1-6|17|.|TRBV4-1|.
CASSQVSYRAYNSPLHF
TGCGCCAGCAGCCAAGTGTCGTACAGGGCCTATAATTCACCCCTCCACTTT